The clone carrying this T cell receptor beta chain was counted ten times or more. The sample belongs to a study of kidney transplant recipient with SARS-CoV-2 infection. TCRdb itself ran the reads through MiXCR, one entry per CDR3 protein. The sample gives under 300,000 distinct CDR3 sequences, more than 25% of which show up once; 6% to 8.5% is in the top ten. The germline V gene has CDR1 SGHNT and CDR2 YENEEA. The CDR3 is 13 residues long. The ends were cut back, 7 bases at V and 5 bases at J, with 12 bases in the middle. The chain is built from TRBV11-3 and TRBJ2-1, with D perhaps being TRBD1 or TRBD2 (5 bases each). The material sequenced was a blood sample, taken at baseline and on day 111 from a kidney transplant recipient. The receptor was derived from a male patient in his thirties who had COVID-19 and was a kidney transplant recipient. Some T cells may be provided by the graft donor. For the CDR3, the DNA is TGTGCCAGCACCCGGGGCCTCAACAATGAGCAGTTCTTC. Residues: CASTRGLNNEQFF.